This entry describes one T cell receptor beta chain. What it binds is not known. Per the original data handling: Patient CD8+ clones above 1% seldom matched published virus-specific TCRB sequences. Assay used: immunoSEQ multiplex PCR; TCRdb lists only in-frame clones, some missing. Clone size and the V and J calls come from that table; the DNA yielded D and trimming. This sample carries some 30,000 clones, 85% to 90% of them seen once, and the ten largest clones take approximately 9.4%. The data stem from a study of somatic mutations in cytotoxic T cells in rheumatoid arthritis. The V and J ends lost 6 bases and 3 bases, in that order; junction bases with no gene match: 7. CDR1 and CDR2 from the germline V gene are MDHEN and SYDVKM. This CDR3 is built from 14 residues. Study-wide results and caveats: Nothing was done to adjust for multiple comparisons when TRBV07 showed up slightly less in rheumatoid arthritis patients.

The sample comprised CD8+ T cells sorted from blood. This TCR was sampled from an adult with rheumatoid arthritis. The chain combines TRBV28 with TRBJ2-7; TRBD1 aligns across 8 bases. The CDR3 bases are TGTGCCAGCAGGCAGGGGGCAAACTTCTACGAGCAGTACTTC. Amino acids: CASRQGANFYEQYF. Complete variable domain (other parts from reference TRBV28 and TRBJ2-7): DVKVTQSSRYLVKRTGEKVFLECVQDMDHENMFWYRQDPGLGLRLIYFSYDVKMKEKGDIPEGYSVSREKKERFSLILESASTNQTSMYLCASRQGANFYEQYFGPGTRLTVT.